Below are 8 T cell receptor beta chains sequenced from a single sample in a study of neoadjuvant anti-PD-1 for oral cavity cancer (TCRdb year 2021). The sample's time point label, decoded: before neoadjuvant nivolumab. Receptor libraries were prepared by the immunoSEQ multiplex PCR assay. What TCRdb holds here is the immuneACCESS table cut down to in-frame rearrangements. Part of the clones is not present; checked against another copy, under half of the missing clones reflect an unresolved V gene, and the others are unexplained. Recorded for this sample are 9,500 to 11,000 clones; approximately 52% of them occurred a single time. The top ten hold approximately 27% of the sample. The sequenced sample was tumor tissue, obtained before nivolumab (anti-PD-1) treatment. These TCRs come from a person aged 40 to 85 with oral cavity squamous cell carcinoma.

The chain combines TRBV9 with TRBJ2-3; 8 bases fit TRBD2. CDR1 and CDR2 (germline): SGDLS, YYNGEE. Trimming removed 4 bases from V and 4 bases from J; junction bases left unmatched: 8. The CDR3 is 15 residues long. The CDR3 spells CASSPRTSLADTQYF. In DNA form, the CDR3 reads TGTGCCAGCAGCCCCCGGACTAGCTTAGCAGATACGCAGTATTTT. Using reference TRBV9 and TRBJ2-3 for the parts outside the CDR3, the full variable domain is DSGVTQTPKHLITATGQRVTLRCSPRSGDLSVYWYQQSLDQGLQFLIQYYNGEERAKGNILERFSAQQFPDLHSELNLSSLELGDSALYFCASSPRTSLADTQYFGPGTRLTVL.

The gene calls are TRBV29-1 and TRBJ1-1; D remains ambiguous. Germline-derived CDR1 and CDR2 are SQVTM and ANQGSEA. V was clipped by 8 bases and J by 5 bases, with 15 bases between them. This CDR3 comprises 12 residues. CDR3 nucleotides: TGCAGCTCACATTCGGGTCAGACTGAAGCTTTCTTT. Translation gives CSSHSGQTEAFF. Complete variable domain (other parts from reference TRBV29-1 and TRBJ1-1): SAVISQKPSRDICQRGTSLTIQCQVDSQVTMMFWYRQQPGQSLTLIATANQGSEATYESGFVIDKFPISRPNLTFSTLTVSNMSPEDSSIYLCSSHSGQTEAFFGQGTRLTVV.

This clone is deemed medium-sized. The chain is built from TRBV11-2 and TRBJ2-7; tentatively, D is TRBD2 (6 bases). The CDR3 has 16 residues. Germline CDR1 reads SGHAT; CDR2 reads FQNNGV. V was shortened by 2 bases and J by 2 bases, with 16 bases between the two germline ends. The CDR3 sequence: CASSLHSAGRTYEQYF. The CDR3 coding sequence is TGTGCCAGCAGCTTACACTCTGCGGGGCGGACCTACGAGCAGTACTTC.

The chain is built from TRBV7-9 and TRBJ2-5, with TRBD1 matching over 9 bases. The J segment lost 3 bases and the V segment lost 2 bases, leaving 7 bases of the junction unmatched. Germline V gives CDR1 SEHNR, CDR2 FQNEAQ (reference sequence). This CDR3 spans 16 amino acids. The CDR3 region has the DNA TGTGCCAGCAGCTTATCCCCGGGACAGGGAGAAGAGACCCAGTACTTC. It is translated as CASSLSPGQGEETQYF.

This clone is judged medium-sized. V gene TRBV10-2 combines with J gene TRBJ2-7; no definite D call. The CDR3 length is 13 residues. Germline CDR1 and CDR2: WSHSY and SAAADI. V was shortened by 5 bases and J by 3 bases, with 11 bases between the two germline ends. The CDR3 region is CASSPNWDYEQYF. CDR3 coding DNA: TGCGCCAGCAGTCCCAATTGGGACTACGAGCAGTACTTC.

The chain combines TRBV11-3 with TRBJ1-4; D not certain. The CDR3 sequence is 18 residues long. The V and J ends lost 5 bases and 8 bases respectively, with 27 bases between them. Germline loops: CDR1 SGHNT, CDR2 YENEEA. For the CDR3, the DNA is TGTGCCAGCAGCCAATCCGGGTTAGCAGGAAGCGATCGGGAAAAACTGTTTTTT. Translated, it gives CASSQSGLAGSDREKLFF.

The chain couples TRBV27 to TRBJ2-7; possibly TRBD2 for D (6 bases). This CDR3 spans 14 amino acids. The ends were cut back, 8 bases at V and 5 bases at J, with 19 bases in the middle. Germline CDR1 and CDR2: MNHEY and SMNVEV (reference sequence). The CDR3 nucleotides are TGTGCCAGCTCCTTCCGAAGGAGGGGCCACGAGCAGTACTTC. This codes for CASSFRRRGHEQYF.

In this sample, this clone turned up once. The chain recombines TRBV19 with TRBJ1-1; D gene unclear. Germline CDR1 and CDR2: LNHDA and SQIVND (reference sequence). With 6 bases removed from V and 8 bases from J, the gap between germline ends came to 22 bases. The CDR3 is 15 residues long. The CDR3 reads CASSLLDPVGREAFF. As DNA, the CDR3 is TGTGCCAGTAGCCTCCTGGATCCCGTCGGGAGGGAAGCTTTCTTT.